Below, 10 T cell receptor beta chains from the same sample are listed, as sequenced in a study of graft-versus-host responses after intestinal transplantation. Their specific antigens are unknown. The method was immunoSEQ multiplex PCR; TCRdb's version includes in-frame clones alone and lacks a portion of them. The table lists 89,000 or so clones, roughly 80% of them singletons. The sample in question was unstimulated CD4+ T cells sorted from spleen or lymph node cells, obtained before intestinal transplant. The receptors here all came from a human donor who received an intestinal transplant.

This chain links TRBV5-1 with TRBJ1-4; D perhaps matches TRBD1 (5 bases). V gave up 4 bases and J gave up 7 bases, with 11 bases separating them. The CDR3 has 13 amino acids. CDR1 and CDR2 from the germline V gene are SGHRS and YFSETQ. The CDR3 DNA sequence: TGCGCCAGCAGCACCCAGGGTGGTGAAAAACTGTTTTTT. It encodes CASSTQGGEKLFF.

This rearrangement joins TRBV5-8 to TRBJ2-7; weak D call: TRBD1 (6 bases). CDR1 and CDR2 from the germline V gene are SGHTS and YDEGEE. The ends were cut back, 3 bases at V and 1 base at J, with 17 bases in the middle. This CDR3 is 16 amino acids long. CDR3 nucleotides: TGTGCCAGCAGCTCGACTTCCCACAGGGTTTCCTACGAGCAGTACTTC. It translates to CASSSTSHRVSYEQYF.

The V call is TRBV18, the J call TRBJ2-1; TRBD1 matches 12 bases. Per the germline V gene, CDR1 is KGHSH and CDR2 is LQKENI. The J segment lost 7 bases and the V segment lost 6 bases, leaving 13 bases of the junction unmatched. This CDR3 has 17 amino acids. The DNA for the CDR3 is TGTGCCAGCTCCCAAGCATACGGGACAGGGGGCGTGAATGAGCAGTTCTTC. It specifies CASSQAYGTGGVNEQFF.

The CDR3, as DNA: TGTGCCAGCAGTTTACAGGGCCCCCTCTATGGCTACACCTTC. Protein sequence: CASSLQGPLYGYTF. The gene calls are TRBV27 and TRBJ1-2, with D possibly matching TRBD1 (5 bases). V lost 2 bases to trimming and J lost 4 bases, with 11 bases between them. This CDR3 region has 14 residues. The germline gives CDR1 MNHEY, CDR2 SMNVEV (reference sequence).

V gene TRBV18 combines with J gene TRBJ1-1; 7 bases map to TRBD1. CDR1 KGHSH and CDR2 LQKENI come from the germline V gene. Unmatched junction bases numbered 5, after V lost 2 bases and J lost 5 bases. This CDR3 spans 14 amino acids. CDR3 sequence reads: CASSPTGVWTEAFF. The CDR3 nucleotides are TGTGCCAGCTCACCAACAGGGGTTTGGACTGAAGCTTTCTTT.

This chain links TRBV13 with TRBJ2-3; no definite D call. The germline V gene has CDR1 PRHDT and CDR2 FYEKMQ (reference sequence). The CDR3 runs to 13 residues. V was cut by 5 bases and J by 5 bases, with 11 bases left in between. The CDR3 spells CASSALVEDTQYF. The DNA of the CDR3 is TGTGCCAGCAGCGCCCTAGTTGAAGATACGCAGTATTTT.

V is TRBV10-3 and J is TRBJ1-3; the match to TRBD1 covers 7 bases. The CDR3 runs to 14 residues. Germline V gene data show CDR1 as ENHRY and CDR2 as SYGVKD. The junction had 4 bases not matched to a gene; V was cut back by 4 bases and J by 4 bases. CDR3 residues: CAISVGGGGNTIYF. CDR3 sequence (DNA): TGTGCCATCAGTGTAGGGGGCGGCGGAAACACCATATATTTT.

This chain links TRBV6-1 with TRBJ2-3, with TRBD1 identical over 9 bases. The germline V gene encodes CDR1 MNHNS and CDR2 SASEGT. The CDR3 is 14 amino acids. Trimming removed 6 bases from V and 2 bases from J; junction bases left unmatched: 3. The CDR3 reads CASRRTGDTDTQYF. CDR3 in DNA: TGTGCCAGCAGACGGACAGGGGACACAGATACGCAGTATTTT.

The rearrangement uses TRBV2 and TRBJ1-1; tentative D call: TRBD1 (6 bases). Germline CDR1 SNHLY, CDR2 FYNNEI. With 6 bases removed from V and 8 bases from J, the gap between germline ends came to 16 bases. The CDR3 is 13 amino acids. The CDR3 DNA sequence: TGTGCCAGCAGAGAAAACCGGGACATAGAAGCTTTCTTT. Translated, it gives CASRENRDIEAFF.

As DNA, the CDR3 is TGTGCCAGCAGTTACTCTCTTACAGGGGACACCGGGGAGCTGTTTTTT. Amino acids: CASSYSLTGDTGELFF. The rearrangement links TRBV6-5 to TRBJ2-2; 7 bases map to TRBD1. The CDR3 length is 16 residues. J was trimmed by 3 bases and V by 0 bases; bases with no gene match: 4. Germline V gene lookup returns CDR1 MNHEY and CDR2 SVGAGI.